This passage covers 8 T cell receptor beta chains from one sample sequenced in a study of T cells in Graves' hyperthyroidism and ophthalmopathy. Researchers took RNA transcripts and amplified the TCR beta CDR3 regions from them. First-round RT-PCR of the TCR CDR3 relied on the HTBI primer set. TCRdb re-analysed the multiplex PCR reads in MiXCR, keeping a single row per CDR3 protein. This sample has some 490,000 distinct CDR3 sequences, with 22% found just once. The sequenced sample was blood. These receptors were collected from a woman aged 70 to 79 with Graves' ophthalmopathy.

This clonotype was picked up many times. The chain couples TRBV11-2 to TRBJ2-1; TRBD1 matches at 7 bases. Germline values: CDR1 SGHAT, CDR2 FQNNGV. The CDR3 consists of 16 residues. Losses at the gene ends were 0 bases for V and 5 bases for J; bases not matched to a gene: 7. The CDR3 spells CASSLDLGQWNNEQFF. Here the CDR3 DNA reads TGTGCCAGCAGCTTAGATCTGGGACAGTGGAACAATGAGCAGTTCTTC.

This clonotype was detected many times. The chain combines TRBV28 with TRBJ2-5, with 7 nucleotides matching TRBD1. The V gene end was trimmed by 4 bases and the J gene end by 5 bases; junction bases not matched to a gene: 7. This CDR3 has 14 amino acids. The germline V gene encodes CDR1 MDHEN and CDR2 SYDVKM. The CDR3 spells CASSSTGARETQYF. The CDR3 DNA is TGTGCCAGCAGTTCTACAGGGGCGAGGGAGACCCAGTACTTC.

This clonotype has a count of ten or more. The V gene is TRBV28, the J gene TRBJ2-7; tentative D call: TRBD2 (6 bases). The CDR3 loop spans 15 amino acids. V was pared by 3 bases and J by 2 bases, with 14 bases between. Germline V gives CDR1 MDHEN, CDR2 SYDVKM. CDR3 DNA sequence: TGTGCCAGCAGTTTTTTGCGGGACCCTACCTACGAGCAGTACTTC. Translating it yields CASSFLRDPTYEQYF.

This clonotype was detected a few times. The rearrangement joins TRBV6-1 to TRBJ2-5; 12 nucleotides align to TRBD2. Germline V gene sequence: CDR1 MNHNS, CDR2 SASEGT. Trimming cost V 5 bases and J 3 bases; bases outside gene matches: 10. The CDR3 is made up of 17 amino acids. The CDR3 coding sequence is TGTGCCAGCAGTTCCCCCCGGACTAGCGGGAACGAAGAGACCCAGTACTTC. It translates to CASSSPRTSGNEETQYF.

This chain links TRBV5-1 with TRBJ2-3, with D perhaps TRBD1 (5 bases). V was clipped by 3 bases and J by 1 base, with 15 bases between them. CDR1 is SGHRS, CDR2 YFSETQ, per germline. The CDR3 extends over 16 amino acids. In DNA, the CDR3 is TGCGCCAGCAGCTCCCCCGGAGAAGGGGGCACAGATACGCAGTATTTT. This codes for CASSSPGEGGTDTQYF.

The sample holds many counts of this clonotype. The V gene is TRBV11-2, the J gene TRBJ1-1; TRBD1 is a possible D gene (5 bases). Germline lookup yields CDR1 SGHAT and CDR2 FQNNGV. V was clipped by 4 bases and J by 3 bases, with 12 bases between them. This CDR3 is 14 amino acids long. DNA of the CDR3: TGTGCCAGCAGCTATCGCGGGGACTACACTGAAGCTTTCTTT. This sequence encodes CASSYRGDYTEAFF.

This clonotype was counted once. This chain uses TRBV12-3 or TRBV12-4 with TRBJ1-5; D not resolved. This CDR3 has 13 residues. V was pared by 3 bases and J by 15 bases, with 18 bases between. The chain's CDR3 is CASSLGGGKALHF. As DNA, the CDR3 is TGTGCCAGCAGTTTGGGCGGAGGCAAGGCCCTGCATTTT.

The rearrangement uses TRBV7-9 and TRBJ2-3; 8 bases fit TRBD2. CDR1 and CDR2 from the germline V gene are SEHNR and FQNEAQ (reference sequence). The J segment lost 0 bases and the V segment lost 4 bases, leaving 3 bases of the junction unmatched. CDR3 length: 15 residues. The CDR3 nucleotides read TGTGCCAGCAGCTCAGTAGCGGGGAGCACAGATACGCAGTATTTT. Its translation: CASSSVAGSTDTQYF.